The sequence of this T cell receptor (beta chain) was determined in a study of CD8+CD57+ T cells in acquired aplastic anemia. Study-wide context: The average for DNA from sorted CD4+ and CD8+ cells was roughly 3 ug. Researchers reported that healthy donors averaged about 11 million reads for CD4+ cells.

Ten or more counts support this clonotype. Its specificity is not known. Profiles of TCR beta VDJ and CDR3 were generated from a genomic DNA template. Each CDR3 protein is one row after TCRdb ran MiXCR on the reads. The sample holds some 140,000 distinct CDR3 sequences, roughly 40% seen once. The CDR3 is 15 residues long. The V gene lost 2 bases and the J gene lost 2 bases, with 7 bases spanning the gap. The germline V gene encodes CDR1 MDHEN and CDR2 SYDVKM. Overall study results and limits: Patients and controls shared 25 to 30 CD8+ CDR3 sequences, which appeared highly expressed in patients and within their immunodominant clones. Between the patient and control groups, CD8+ Simpson's diversity did not differ significantly.

The rearrangement uses TRBV28 and TRBJ2-6; D remains unclear. The origin of this receptor is a human donor in good health, serving as a control. The sample consisted of sorted CD4+, CD8+, or CD8+CD57+ T cells (not recorded which) from PBMCs. The CDR3 bases are TGTGCCAGCAGTTTACCCGGCCCTGGGGCCAACGTCCTGACTTTC. It is translated as CASSLPGPGANVLTF.